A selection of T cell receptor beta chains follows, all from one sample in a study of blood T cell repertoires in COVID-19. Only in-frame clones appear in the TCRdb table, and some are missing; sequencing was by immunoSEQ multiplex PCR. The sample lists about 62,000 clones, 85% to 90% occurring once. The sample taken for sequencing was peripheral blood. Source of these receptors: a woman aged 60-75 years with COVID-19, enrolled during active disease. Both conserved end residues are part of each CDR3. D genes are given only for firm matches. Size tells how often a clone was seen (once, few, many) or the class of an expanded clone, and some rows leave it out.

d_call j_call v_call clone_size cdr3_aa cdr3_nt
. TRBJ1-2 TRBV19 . CASSLRGAWAGYTF TGTGCCAGTAGCCTCCGTGGGGCCTGGGCTGGCTACACCTTC
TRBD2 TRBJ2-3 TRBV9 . CASRGTSGTTDTQYF TGTGCCAGCAGAGGGACTAGCGGGACCACAGATACGCAGTATTTT
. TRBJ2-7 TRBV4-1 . CASSLQLQGSYEQYF TGCGCCAGCAGCCTTCAATTACAGGGTTCCTACGAGCAGTACTTC
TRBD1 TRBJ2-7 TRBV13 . CASSLSDRRTYEQYF TGTGCCAGCAGCCTATCGGACAGGAGAACCTACGAGCAGTACTTC
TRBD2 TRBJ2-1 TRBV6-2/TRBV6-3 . CASSYSRASGRHLFF TGTGCCAGCAGTTACTCGAGGGCTAGCGGGAGACATCTGTTCTTC
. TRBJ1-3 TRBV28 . CASGVEGSGNTIYF TGTGCCAGCGGTGTAGAGGGTTCCGGAAACACCATATATTTT
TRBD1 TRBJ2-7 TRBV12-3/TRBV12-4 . CASSWTGVYEQYF TGTGCCAGCAGTTGGACAGGGGTGTACGAGCAGTACTTC
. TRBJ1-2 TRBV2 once CASSVATGRYGYTF TGTGCCAGCAGTGTCGCGACAGGCCGTTATGGCTACACCTTC
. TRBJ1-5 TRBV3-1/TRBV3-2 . CASSKKGSRGNQPQHF TGTGCCAGCAGCAAAAAAGGGAGTCGAGGCAATCAGCCCCAGCATTTT
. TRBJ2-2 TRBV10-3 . CAISGRGAGTGELFF TGTGCCATCAGTGGCCGCGGAGCGGGCACCGGGGAGCTGTTTTTT
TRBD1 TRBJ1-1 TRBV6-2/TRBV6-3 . CASSYPGQGGKEAFF TGTGCCAGCAGTTACCCGGGACAGGGGGGTAAAGAAGCTTTCTTT
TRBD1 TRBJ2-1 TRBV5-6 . CASSLVGQTYNEQFF TGTGCCAGCAGCTTGGTGGGACAGACCTACAATGAGCAGTTCTTC
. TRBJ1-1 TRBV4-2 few CASSQITFRGAEAFF TGTGCCAGCAGCCAAATAACATTCCGCGGAGCTGAAGCTTTCTTT
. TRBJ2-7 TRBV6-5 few CASSYSSYSSYEQYF TGTGCCAGCAGTTACTCCTCCTACAGCTCCTACGAGCAGTACTTC
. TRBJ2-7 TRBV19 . CASSHTSSYEQYF TGTGCCAGTAGTCATACAAGCTCCTACGAGCAGTACTTC
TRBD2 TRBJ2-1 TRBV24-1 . CATSALAGGVSEQFF TGTGCCACCAGTGCACTGGCGGGAGGTGTCAGTGAGCAGTTCTTC
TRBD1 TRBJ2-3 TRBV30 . CAWSVLTGDTQYF TGTGCCTGGAGTGTCCTGACAGGGGATACGCAGTATTTT
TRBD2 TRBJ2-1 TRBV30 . CAWSDGTSLEQFF TGTGCCTGGAGTGACGGGACTAGTCTTGAGCAGTTCTTC
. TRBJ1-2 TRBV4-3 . CASSLQRAGAYGYTF TGCGCCAGCAGCCTCCAAAGGGCTGGGGCCTATGGCTACACCTTC
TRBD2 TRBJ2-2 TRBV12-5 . CASGLVQGGSGTGELFF TGTGCTAGTGGTTTGGTACAAGGCGGGAGCGGCACCGGGGAGCTGTTTTTT
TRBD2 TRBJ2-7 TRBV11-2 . CASSQTGGLSYEQYF TGTGCCAGCAGCCAAACGGGAGGCCTCTCCTACGAGCAGTACTTC
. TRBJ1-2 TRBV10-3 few CATHRGRDYGYTF TGTGCCACGCACAGAGGGAGAGACTATGGCTACACCTTC
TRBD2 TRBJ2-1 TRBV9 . CASSVVEREGLQFF TGTGCCAGCAGCGTAGTAGAGCGGGAGGGCCTCCAGTTCTTC
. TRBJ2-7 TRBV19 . CASSIDPGSEQYF TGTGCCAGTAGTATAGATCCCGGGTCGGAGCAGTACTTC
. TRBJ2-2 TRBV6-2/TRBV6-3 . CASSHPTIWNTGELFF TGTGCCAGCAGTCACCCCACTATCTGGAACACCGGGGAGCTGTTTTTT
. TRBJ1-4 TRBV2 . CASSGVPGGEKLFF TGTGCCAGCAGTGGGGTCCCCGGAGGTGAAAAACTGTTTTTT
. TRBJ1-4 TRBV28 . CASSTGGEKLFF TGTGCCAGCAGTACCGGGGGAGAAAAACTGTTTTTT
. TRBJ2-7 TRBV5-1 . CASSINTNEQYF TGCGCCAGCAGCATCAACACCAACGAGCAGTACTTC
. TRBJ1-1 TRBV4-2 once CASSQDPQVLNTEAFF TGTGCCAGCAGCCAAGATCCGCAGGTGCTTAACACTGAAGCTTTCTTT
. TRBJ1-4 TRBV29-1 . CSVAGRNEKLFF TGCAGCGTAGCCGGGAGAAATGAAAAACTGTTTTTT
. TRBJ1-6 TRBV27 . CASSLSPPTTAGVNNSPLHF TGTGCCAGCAGTTTATCCCCCCCCACGACAGCAGGGGTCAATAATTCACCCCTCCACTTT
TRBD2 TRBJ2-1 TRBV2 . CASVEAGLNEQFF TGTGCCAGCGTCGAAGCGGGACTCAATGAGCAGTTCTTC